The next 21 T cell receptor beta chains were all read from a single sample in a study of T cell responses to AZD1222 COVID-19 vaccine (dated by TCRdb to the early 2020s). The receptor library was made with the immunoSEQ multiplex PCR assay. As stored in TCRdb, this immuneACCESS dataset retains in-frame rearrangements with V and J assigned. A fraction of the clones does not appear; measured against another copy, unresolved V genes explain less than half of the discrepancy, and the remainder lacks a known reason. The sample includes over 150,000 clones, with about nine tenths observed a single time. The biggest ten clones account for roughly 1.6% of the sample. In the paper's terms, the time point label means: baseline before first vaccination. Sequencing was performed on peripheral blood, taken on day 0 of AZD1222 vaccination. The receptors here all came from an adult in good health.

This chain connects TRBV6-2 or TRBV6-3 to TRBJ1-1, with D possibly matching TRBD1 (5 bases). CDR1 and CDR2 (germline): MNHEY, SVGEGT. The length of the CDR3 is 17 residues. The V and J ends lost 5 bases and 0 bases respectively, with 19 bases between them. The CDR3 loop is CASSTLFGTGMNTEAFF. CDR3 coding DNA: TGTGCCAGCAGTACTTTGTTTGGGACGGGGATGAACACTGAAGCTTTCTTT.

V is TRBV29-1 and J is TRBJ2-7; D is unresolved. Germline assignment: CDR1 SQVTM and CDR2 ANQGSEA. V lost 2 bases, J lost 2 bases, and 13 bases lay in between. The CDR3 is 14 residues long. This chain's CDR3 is CSVELFLGTYEQYF. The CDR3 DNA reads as TGCAGCGTTGAATTGTTCCTCGGAACCTACGAGCAGTACTTC.

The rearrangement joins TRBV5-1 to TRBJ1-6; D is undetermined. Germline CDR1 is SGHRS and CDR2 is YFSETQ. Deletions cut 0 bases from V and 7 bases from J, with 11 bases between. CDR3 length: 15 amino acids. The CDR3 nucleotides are TGCGCCAGCAGCTTGGCCCTTGACAACAATTCACCCCTCCACTTT. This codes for CASSLALDNNSPLHF.

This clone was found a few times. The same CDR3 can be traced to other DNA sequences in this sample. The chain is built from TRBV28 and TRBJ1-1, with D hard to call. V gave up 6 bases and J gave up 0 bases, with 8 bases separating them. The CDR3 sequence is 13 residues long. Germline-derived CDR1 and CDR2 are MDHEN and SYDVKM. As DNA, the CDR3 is TGTGCCAGCAGCCCTGGTTTGAACACTGAAGCTTTCTTT. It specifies CASSPGLNTEAFF.

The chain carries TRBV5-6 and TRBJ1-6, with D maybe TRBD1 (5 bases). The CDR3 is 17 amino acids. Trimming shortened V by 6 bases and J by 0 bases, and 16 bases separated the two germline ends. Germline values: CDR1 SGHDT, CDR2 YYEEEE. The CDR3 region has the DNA TGTGCCAGCACCCGCCAGGGTACCCCCTCCTATAATTCACCCCTCCACTTT. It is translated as CASTRQGTPSYNSPLHF.

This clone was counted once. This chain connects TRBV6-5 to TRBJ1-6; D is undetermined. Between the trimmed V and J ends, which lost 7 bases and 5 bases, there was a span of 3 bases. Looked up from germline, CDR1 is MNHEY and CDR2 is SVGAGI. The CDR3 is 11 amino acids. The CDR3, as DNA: TGTGCCAGCAACCATAATTCACCCCTCCACTTT. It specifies CASNHNSPLHF.

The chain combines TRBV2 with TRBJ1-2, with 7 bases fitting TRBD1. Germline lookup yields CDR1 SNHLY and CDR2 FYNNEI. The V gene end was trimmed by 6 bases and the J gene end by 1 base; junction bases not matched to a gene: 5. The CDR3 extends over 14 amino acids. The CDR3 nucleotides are TGTGCCAGCAGGGGGGACAGAATTAACTATGGCTACACCTTC. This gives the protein CASRGDRINYGYTF.

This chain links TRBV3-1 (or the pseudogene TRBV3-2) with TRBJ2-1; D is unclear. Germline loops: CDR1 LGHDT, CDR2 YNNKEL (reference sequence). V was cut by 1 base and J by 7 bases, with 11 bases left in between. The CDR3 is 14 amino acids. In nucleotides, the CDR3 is TGTGCCAGCAGCCAAGTACGTATGCGGAATGAGCAGTTCTTC. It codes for CASSQVRMRNEQFF.

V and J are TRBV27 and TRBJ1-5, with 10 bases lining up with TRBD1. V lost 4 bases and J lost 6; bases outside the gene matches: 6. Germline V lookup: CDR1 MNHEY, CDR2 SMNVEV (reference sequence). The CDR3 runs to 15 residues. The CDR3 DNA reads TGTGCCAGCAGTTCCACCGGGACAGGGGCTCAGCCCCAGCATTTT. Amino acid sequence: CASSSTGTGAQPQHF.

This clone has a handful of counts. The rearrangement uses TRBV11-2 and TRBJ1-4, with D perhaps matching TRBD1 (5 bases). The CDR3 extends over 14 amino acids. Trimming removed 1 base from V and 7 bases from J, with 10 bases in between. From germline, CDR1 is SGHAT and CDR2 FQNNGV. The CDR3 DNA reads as TGTGCCAGCAGCTTAGGGGGCTTAGGTGAAAAACTGTTTTTT. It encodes CASSLGGLGEKLFF.

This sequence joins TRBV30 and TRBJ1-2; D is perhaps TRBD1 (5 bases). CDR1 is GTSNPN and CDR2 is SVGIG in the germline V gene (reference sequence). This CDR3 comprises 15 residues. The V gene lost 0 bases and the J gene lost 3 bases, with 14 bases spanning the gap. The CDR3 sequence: CAWSVGAGLDYGYTF. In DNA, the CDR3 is TGTGCCTGGAGTGTAGGGGCAGGGTTGGACTATGGCTACACCTTC. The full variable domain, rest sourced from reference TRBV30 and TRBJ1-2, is SQTIHQWPATLVQPVGSPLSLECTVEGTSNPNLYWYRQAAGRGLQLLFYSVGIGQISSEVPQNLSASRPQDRQFILSSKKLLLSDSGFYLCAWSVGAGLDYGYTFGSGTRLTVV.

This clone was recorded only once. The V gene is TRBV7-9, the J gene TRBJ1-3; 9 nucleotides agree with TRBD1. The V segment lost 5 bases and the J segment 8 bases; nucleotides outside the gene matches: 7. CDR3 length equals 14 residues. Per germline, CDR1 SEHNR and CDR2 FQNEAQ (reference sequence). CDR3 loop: CASSPTGGLYTIYF. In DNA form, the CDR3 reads TGTGCCAGCAGCCCGACAGGGGGTTTGTACACCATATATTTT.

The CDR3 DNA follows: TGTGCCAGCACCCGCCGCGGTTGGGGCGGGCGGTATGGCTACACCTTC. Protein sequence: CASTRRGWGGRYGYTF. The chain links TRBV28 to TRBJ1-2; D perhaps matches TRBD1 (5 bases). The CDR3 is made up of 16 amino acids. V was trimmed by 7 bases and J by 5 bases, leaving 23 bases between them. CDR1 is MDHEN and CDR2 is SYDVKM in the germline V gene.

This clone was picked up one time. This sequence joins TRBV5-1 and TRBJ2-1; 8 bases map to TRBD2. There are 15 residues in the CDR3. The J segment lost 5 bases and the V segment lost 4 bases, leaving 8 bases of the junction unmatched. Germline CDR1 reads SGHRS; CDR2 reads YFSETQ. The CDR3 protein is CASSITSGHDNEQFF. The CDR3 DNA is TGCGCCAGCAGCATCACTAGCGGCCACGACAATGAGCAGTTCTTC.

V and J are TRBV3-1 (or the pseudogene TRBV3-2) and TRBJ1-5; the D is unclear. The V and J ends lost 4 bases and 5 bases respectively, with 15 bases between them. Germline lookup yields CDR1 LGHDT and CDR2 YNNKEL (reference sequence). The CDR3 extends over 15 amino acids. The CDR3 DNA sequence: TGTGCCAGCAGCCCCATAAGGCCAGTTTATCAGCCCCAGCATTTT. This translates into CASSPIRPVYQPQHF.

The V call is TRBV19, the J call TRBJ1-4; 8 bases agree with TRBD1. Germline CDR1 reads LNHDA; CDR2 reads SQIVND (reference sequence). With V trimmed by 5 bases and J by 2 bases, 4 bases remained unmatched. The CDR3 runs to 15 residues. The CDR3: CASSRQGATNEKLFF. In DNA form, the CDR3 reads TGTGCCAGTAGTCGGCAGGGGGCGACTAATGAAAAACTGTTTTTT.

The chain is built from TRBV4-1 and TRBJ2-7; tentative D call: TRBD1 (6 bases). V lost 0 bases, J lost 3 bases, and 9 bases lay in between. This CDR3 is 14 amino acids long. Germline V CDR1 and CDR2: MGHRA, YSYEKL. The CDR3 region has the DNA TGCGCCAGCAGCCAAGACAGGGGTTTCTACGAGCAGTACTTC. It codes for CASSQDRGFYEQYF.

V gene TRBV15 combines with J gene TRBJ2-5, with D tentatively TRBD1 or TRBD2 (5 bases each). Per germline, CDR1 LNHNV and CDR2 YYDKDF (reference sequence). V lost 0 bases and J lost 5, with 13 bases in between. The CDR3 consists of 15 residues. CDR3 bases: TGTGCCACCAGCAGAGAAGGGGACCCGTTGGAGACCCAGTACTTC. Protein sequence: CATSREGDPLETQYF.

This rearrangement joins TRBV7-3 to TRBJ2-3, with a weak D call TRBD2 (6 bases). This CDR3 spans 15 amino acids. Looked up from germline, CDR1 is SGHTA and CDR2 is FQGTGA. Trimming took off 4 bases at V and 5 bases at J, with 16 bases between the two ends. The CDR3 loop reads CASSSTPGGQDTQYF. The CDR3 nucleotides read TGTGCCAGCAGCTCAACGCCCGGAGGGCAAGATACGCAGTATTTT.

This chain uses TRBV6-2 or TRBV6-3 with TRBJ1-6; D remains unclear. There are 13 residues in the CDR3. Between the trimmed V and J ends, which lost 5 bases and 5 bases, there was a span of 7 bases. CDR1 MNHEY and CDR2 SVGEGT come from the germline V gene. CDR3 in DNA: TGTGCCAGCAGTGGCGACAATAATTCACCCCTCCACTTT. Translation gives CASSGDNNSPLHF.

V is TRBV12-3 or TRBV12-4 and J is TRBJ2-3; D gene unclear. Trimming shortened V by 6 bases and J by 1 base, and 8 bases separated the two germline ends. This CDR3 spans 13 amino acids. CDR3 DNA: TGTGCCAGCAGCCCAGACCGCACAGATACGCAGTATTTT. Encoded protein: CASSPDRTDTQYF.